This TCR beta chain was retrieved from a study of beta chain features in type 1 diabetes. Study results and caveats: For patients and controls alike, PCR might favor shorter templates to the same degree. Within each of all four CD4+ subsets, Type 1 diabetes patients had TCRB CDR3s that were moderately but significantly shorter.

The CDR3 totals 11 residues. This clone occurred many times. What it binds is unknown. The investigators reverse transcribed all of the isolated RNA, so they sequenced expressed TCRB transcripts. This table comes from immunoSEQ multiplex PCR, and its TCRdb copy is limited to in-frame clones, with some not included. The sample lists 430,000 or so clones, more than 9.5% occurring once. The chain links TRBV21-1 to TRBJ2-3; TRBD2 was called by the table and not checked on the DNA. TRBV21-1 has pseudogene status. This clonotype originated in a woman between 18 and 29 years old in good health. The sequenced material came from naive CD4+ T cells from blood. CDR3 protein: CASGRADTQYF. CDR3 sequence (DNA): TGTGCCAGCGGGCGGGCAGATACGCAGTATTTT.